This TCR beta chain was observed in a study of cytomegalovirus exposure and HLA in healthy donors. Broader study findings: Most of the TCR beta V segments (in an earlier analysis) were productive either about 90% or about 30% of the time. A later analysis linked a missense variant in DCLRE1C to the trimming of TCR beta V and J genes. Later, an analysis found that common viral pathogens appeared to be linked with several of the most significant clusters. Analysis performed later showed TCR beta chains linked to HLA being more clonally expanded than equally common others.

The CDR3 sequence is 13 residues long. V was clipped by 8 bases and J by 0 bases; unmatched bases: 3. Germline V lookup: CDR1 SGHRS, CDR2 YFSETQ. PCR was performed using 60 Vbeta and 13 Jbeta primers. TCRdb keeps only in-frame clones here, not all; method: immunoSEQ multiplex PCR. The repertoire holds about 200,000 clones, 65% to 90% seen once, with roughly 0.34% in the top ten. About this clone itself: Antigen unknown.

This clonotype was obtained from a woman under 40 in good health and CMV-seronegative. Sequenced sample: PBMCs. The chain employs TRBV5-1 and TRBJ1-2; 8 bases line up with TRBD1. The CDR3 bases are TGCGCCAGTGGACAGGGACCTAACTATGGCTACACCTTC. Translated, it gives CASGQGPNYGYTF.